This T cell receptor beta chain is drawn from a study of blood T cell repertoires in COVID-19. As for the study in general: Samples came from the United States, Italy and Spain, spanning acute and convalescent COVID-19. T cells, B-cell-depleted T cells, or PBMCs provided the cDNA or gDNA that served as material.

With 3 bases clipped from V and 4 bases from J, the junction kept 4 bases outside the gene matches. Germline CDR1 is MGHRA and CDR2 is YSYEKL. CDR3 length: 14 amino acids. Per the original methods: Quantification of nucleated cells was approximated via reference gene primer amplification. This table comes from immunoSEQ multiplex PCR, and its TCRdb copy is limited to in-frame clones, with some not included. That table supplies the V and J calls and clone size; D and trimming were determined from the DNA. The profile shows 250,000 to 350,000 clones, roughly 92% of them singletons. In Seattle, patients joined the study during active infection and were tracked longitudinally.

The genes are TRBV4-1 and TRBJ1-2, with 8 positions matching TRBD1. Sequenced material: peripheral blood. This receptor was obtained from a woman aged 25 to 39 with COVID-19, enrolled during active disease. The CDR3 loop is CASSQDRVGYGYTF. The CDR3 nucleotides read TGCGCCAGCAGCCAGGACAGGGTGGGCTATGGCTACACCTTC.